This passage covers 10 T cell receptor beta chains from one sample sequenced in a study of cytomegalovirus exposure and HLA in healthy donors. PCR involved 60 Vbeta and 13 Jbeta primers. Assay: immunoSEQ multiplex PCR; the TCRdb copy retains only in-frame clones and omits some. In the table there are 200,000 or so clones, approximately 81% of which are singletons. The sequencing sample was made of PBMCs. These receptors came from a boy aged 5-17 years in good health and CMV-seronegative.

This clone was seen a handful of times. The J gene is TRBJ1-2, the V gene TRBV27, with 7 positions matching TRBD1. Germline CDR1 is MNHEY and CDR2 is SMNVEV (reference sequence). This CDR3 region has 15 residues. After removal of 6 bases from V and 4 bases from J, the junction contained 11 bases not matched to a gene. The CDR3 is CASRRTGDPFYGYTF. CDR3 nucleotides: TGTGCCAGCAGAAGGACAGGCGACCCCTTCTATGGCTACACCTTC.

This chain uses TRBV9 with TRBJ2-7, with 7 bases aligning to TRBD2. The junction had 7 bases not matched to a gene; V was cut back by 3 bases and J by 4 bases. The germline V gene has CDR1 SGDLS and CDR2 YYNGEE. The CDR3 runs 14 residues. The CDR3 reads CASSALAEPYEQYF. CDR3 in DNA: TGTGCCAGCAGCGCTCTAGCGGAACCATACGAGCAGTACTTC. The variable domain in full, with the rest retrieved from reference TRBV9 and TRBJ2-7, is DSGVTQTPKHLITATGQRVTLRCSPRSGDLSVYWYQQSLDQGLQFLIQYYNGEERAKGNILERFSAQQFPDLHSELNLSSLELGDSALYFCASSALAEPYEQYFGPGTRLTVT.

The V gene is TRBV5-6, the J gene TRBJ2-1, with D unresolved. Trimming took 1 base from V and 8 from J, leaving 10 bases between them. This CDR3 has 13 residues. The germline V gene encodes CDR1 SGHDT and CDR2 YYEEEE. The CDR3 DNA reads TGTGCCAGCAGCTTGCCCACTATCCATGAGCAGTTCTTC. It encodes CASSLPTIHEQFF.

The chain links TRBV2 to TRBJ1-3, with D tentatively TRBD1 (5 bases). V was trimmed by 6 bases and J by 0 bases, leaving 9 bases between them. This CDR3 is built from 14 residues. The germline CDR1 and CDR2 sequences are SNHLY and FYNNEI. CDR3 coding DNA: TGTGCCAGCAGCCGGGGGGACTCTGGAAACACCATATATTTT. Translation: CASSRGDSGNTIYF. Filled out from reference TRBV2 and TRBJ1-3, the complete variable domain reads EPEVTQTPSHQVTQMGQEVILRCVPISNHLYFYWYRQILGQKVEFLVSFYNNEISEKSEIFDDQFSVERPDGSNFTLKIRSTKLEDSAMYFCASSRGDSGNTIYFGEGSWLTVV.

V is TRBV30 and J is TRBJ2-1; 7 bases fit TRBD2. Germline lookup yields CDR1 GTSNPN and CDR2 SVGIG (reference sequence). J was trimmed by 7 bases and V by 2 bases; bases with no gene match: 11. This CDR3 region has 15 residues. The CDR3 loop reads CAWSLGGSGPNEQFF. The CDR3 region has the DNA TGTGCCTGGAGTCTGGGCGGGAGTGGGCCTAATGAGCAGTTCTTC.

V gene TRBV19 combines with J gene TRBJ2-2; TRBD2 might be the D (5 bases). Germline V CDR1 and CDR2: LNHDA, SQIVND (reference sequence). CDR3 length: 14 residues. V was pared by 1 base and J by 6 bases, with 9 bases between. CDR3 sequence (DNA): TGTGCCAGTAGTATAGGGCAGGAGGCCGGGGAGCTGTTTTTT. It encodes CASSIGQEAGELFF.

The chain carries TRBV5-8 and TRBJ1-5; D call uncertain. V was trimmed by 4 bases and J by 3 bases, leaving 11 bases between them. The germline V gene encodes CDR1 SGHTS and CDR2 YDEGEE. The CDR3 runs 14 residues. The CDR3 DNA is TGTGCCAGCAGCACTGGGCGAAACAATCAGCCCCAGCATTTT. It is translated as CASSTGRNNQPQHF.

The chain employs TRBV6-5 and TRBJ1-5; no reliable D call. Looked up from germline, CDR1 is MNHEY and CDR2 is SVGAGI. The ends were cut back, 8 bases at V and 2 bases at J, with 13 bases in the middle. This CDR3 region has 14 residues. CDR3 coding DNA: TGTGCCAGCCTCGGGGATCAGGGCAATCAGCCCCAGCATTTT. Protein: CASLGDQGNQPQHF.

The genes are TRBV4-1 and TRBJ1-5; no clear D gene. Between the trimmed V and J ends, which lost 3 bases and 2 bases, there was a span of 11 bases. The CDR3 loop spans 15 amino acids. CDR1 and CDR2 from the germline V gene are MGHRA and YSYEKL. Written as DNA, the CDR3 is TGCGCCAGCAGCCACCAGGTAAACGGCAATCAGCCCCAGCATTTT. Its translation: CASSHQVNGNQPQHF.

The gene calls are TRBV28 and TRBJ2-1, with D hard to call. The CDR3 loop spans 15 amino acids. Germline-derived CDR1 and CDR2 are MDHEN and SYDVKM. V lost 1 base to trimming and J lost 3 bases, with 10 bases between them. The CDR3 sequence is CASSLYPVIYNEQFF. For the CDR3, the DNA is TGTGCCAGCAGTTTATATCCGGTAATCTACAATGAGCAGTTCTTC.